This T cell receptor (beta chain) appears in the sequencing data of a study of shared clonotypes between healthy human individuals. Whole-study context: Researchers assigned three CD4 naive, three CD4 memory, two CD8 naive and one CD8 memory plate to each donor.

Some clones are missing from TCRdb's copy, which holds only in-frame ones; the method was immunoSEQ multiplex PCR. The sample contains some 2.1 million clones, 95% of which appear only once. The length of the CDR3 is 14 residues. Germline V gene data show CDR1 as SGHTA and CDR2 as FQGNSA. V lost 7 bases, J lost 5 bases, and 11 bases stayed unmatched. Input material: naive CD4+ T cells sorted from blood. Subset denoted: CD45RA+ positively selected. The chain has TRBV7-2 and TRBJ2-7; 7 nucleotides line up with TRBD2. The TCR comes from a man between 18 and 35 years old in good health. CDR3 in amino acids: CASKVTGGLHEQYF. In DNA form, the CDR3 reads TGTGCCAGCAAAGTAACGGGGGGTCTACACGAGCAGTACTTC.